Following are 19 T cell receptor beta chains from one sample sequenced in a study of CD8+CD57+ T cells in acquired aplastic anemia. CD8+CD57+ cell expansion, shown by flow cytometry, had occurred in the patients selected for sequencing. It was genomic DNA that served as the template for profiling TCR beta VDJ and CDR3. TCRdb fed the reads into MiXCR, producing one record per CDR3 protein. The data hold some 170,000 distinct CDR3 sequences, with 45% to 55% observed a single time. Sequenced input: sorted CD4+, CD8+, or CD8+CD57+ T cells (not recorded which) from PBMCs. These receptor sequences come from a human donor with aplastic anemia.

On this clonotype itself: One end of the junction fails to match germline, which may point to a read error. This chain uses TRBV24-1 with TRBJ1-5, with D perhaps TRBD1 (6 bases). The CDR3 sequence is 14 residues long. Germline lookup yields CDR1 KGHDR and CDR2 SFDVKD. Here the CDR3 reads CATGEDRNNQPQHF. As DNA, the CDR3 is TGTGCCACCGGTGAGGACAGAAACAATCAGCCCCAGCATTTT.

The gene calls are TRBV29-1 and TRBJ1-2, with D hard to call. CDR3 length: 15 amino acids. Germline loops: CDR1 SQVTM, CDR2 ANQGSEA. Trimming removed 7 bases from V and 7 bases from J, with 25 bases in between. The CDR3 loop is CSAVGNRDARAGYTF. The DNA for the CDR3 is TGCAGCGCCGTTGGGAACCGTGATGCTCGGGCTGGCTACACCTTC.

This clonotype was observed a handful of times. This sequence joins TRBV7-3 and TRBJ2-2; 9 bases align to TRBD1. Trimming removed 1 base from V and 4 bases from J; junction bases left unmatched: 1. The CDR3 totals 15 residues. Germline CDR1 and CDR2: SGHTA and FQGTGA. DNA for the CDR3: TGTGCCAGCAGCTTAAAGACAGGGGGCACCGGGGAGCTGTTTTTT. Its translation: CASSLKTGGTGELFF. The full variable domain, with the rest looked up from reference TRBV7-3 and TRBJ2-2, is GAGVSQTPSNKVTEKGKYVELRCDPISGHTALYWYRQSLGQGPEFLIYFQGTGAADDSGLPNDRFFAVRPEGSVSTLKIQRTERGDSAVYLCASSLKTGGTGELFFGEGSRLTVL.

In regard to this clonotype: A much larger clone differs from this one at a single base, so this may be a read error. J is TRBJ2-3 and V is TRBV9; 8 nucleotides match TRBD1. The junction had 11 bases not matched to a gene; V was cut back by 7 bases and J by 7 bases. CDR3 length equals 14 residues. The germline V gene has CDR1 SGDLS and CDR2 YYNGEE. The CDR3 bases are TGTGCCAGCTGCGCCGGACAGGGCGAAAATACGCAGTATTTT. Its translation is CASCAGQGENTQYF. Drawing the rest from reference TRBV9 and TRBJ2-3, the complete variable domain is DSGVTQTPKHLITATGQRVTLRCSPRSGDLSVYWYQQSLDQGLQFLIQYYNGEERAKGNILERFSAQQFPDLHSELNLSSLELGDSALYFCASCAGQGENTQYFGPGTRLTVL.

The chain joins TRBV11-1 to TRBJ2-6; D unresolved. Germline values: CDR1 SGHAT, CDR2 FQDESV (reference sequence). The CDR3 contains 13 residues. V gave up 7 bases and J gave up 4 bases, with 8 bases separating them. CDR3 amino acids: CASIDPGANVLTF. Here the CDR3 DNA reads TGTGCCAGCATAGATCCCGGGGCCAACGTCCTGACTTTC.

At least ten counts were recorded for this clonotype. The genes are TRBV13 and TRBJ2-7, with D perhaps matching TRBD1 (5 bases). The length of the CDR3 is 14 residues. Germline V gives CDR1 PRHDT, CDR2 FYEKMQ (reference sequence). The V and J ends lost 4 bases and 2 bases respectively, with 12 bases between them. The chain's CDR3 is CASSSQGPPYEQYF. Here the CDR3 DNA reads TGTGCCAGCAGCTCCCAGGGTCCCCCCTACGAGCAGTACTTC.

V is TRBV11-1 and J is TRBJ2-6; D may be TRBD2 (5 bases). Trimming shortened V by 7 bases and J by 4 bases, and 17 bases separated the two germline ends. From germline, CDR1 is SGHAT and CDR2 FQDESV (reference sequence). This CDR3 comprises 16 residues. The CDR3 reads CASTLRVAGGANVLTF. The CDR3 coding sequence is TGTGCCAGCACCTTGAGGGTTGCGGGCGGGGCCAACGTCCTGACTTTC.

As to this clonotype: A much larger clone differs by one base, so this may be a read error. Because it lacks the conserved phenylalanine or tryptophan at the end, this CDR3 is likely a read error. This rearrangement joins TRBV9 to TRBJ2-7, with D uncertain. The CDR3 is 12 amino acids. Trimming removed 4 bases from V and 6 bases from J, with 11 bases in between. In germline, CDR1 is SGDLS, CDR2 YYNGEE. The CDR3 DNA is TGTGCCAGCAGCCAATGGGGATCCGAGCAGTACCTC. Its protein is CASSQWGSEQYL.

In its sample, this clonotype was seen many times. The chain uses TRBV3-1 and TRBJ2-5; TRBD2 matches at 7 bases. Looked up from germline, CDR1 is LGHDT and CDR2 is YNNKEL (reference sequence). The CDR3 sequence is 13 residues long. Unmatched junction bases numbered 5, after V lost 10 bases and J lost 0 bases. The CDR3 region has the DNA TGTGCCACCCGGGGAGGGTACCAAGAGACCCAGTACTTC. It codes for CATRGGYQETQYF.

Turning to this clonotype: One end of the junction is discordant with germline, which a read error may explain. The rearrangement uses TRBV11-1 and TRBJ2-5; 12 bases align to TRBD2. The CDR3 runs to 14 residues. Germline V lookup: CDR1 SGHAT, CDR2 FQDESV (reference sequence). The chain's CDR3 is CASSLAGGPETQYF. CDR3 in DNA: TGTGCCAGCAGCCTAGCGGGGGGGCCAGAGACCCAGTACTTC.

The chain carries TRBV2 and TRBJ2-7; TRBD1 is a possible D gene (6 bases). V was clipped by 7 bases and J by 4 bases, with 17 bases between them. This CDR3 region has 14 residues. Germline CDR1 reads SNHLY; CDR2 reads FYNNEI. The CDR3 bases are TGTGCCAGCACCACAGGGCCCGGGGTATACGAGCAGTACTTC. Protein: CASTTGPGVYEQYF. The full variable domain, completed using reference TRBV2 and TRBJ2-7, is EPEVTQTPSHQVTQMGQEVILRCVPISNHLYFYWYRQILGQKVEFLVSFYNNEISEKSEIFDDQFSVERPDGSNFTLKIRSTKLEDSAMYFCASTTGPGVYEQYFGPGTRLTVT.

This clonotype came up a few times. The chain is built from TRBV6-1 and TRBJ2-3; 10 nucleotides agree with TRBD2. Losses at the gene ends were 6 bases for V and 4 bases for J; bases not matched to a gene: 13. The CDR3 is 17 residues long. The V gene's germline CDR1 is MNHNS and CDR2 SASEGT. CDR3 nucleotide sequence: TGTGCCAGCAGCAAGAATATACTAGCGGGGTTTGCAGATACGCAGTATTTT. Translating it yields CASSKNILAGFADTQYF.

This chain connects TRBV15 to TRBJ2-5; D uncertain. V dropped 10 bases and J dropped 1 base, with 28 bases sitting between them. Germline CDR1 and CDR2: LNHNV and YYDKDF (reference sequence). The CDR3 loop spans 18 amino acids. This CDR3 is CAISALPGGPSIQETQYF. The CDR3, as DNA: TGTGCCATCAGTGCGTTACCTGGCGGTCCTAGTATCCAAGAGACCCAGTACTTC.

The chain carries TRBV6-1 and TRBJ1-6; perhaps TRBD1 as D (6 bases). Germline values: CDR1 MNHNS, CDR2 SASEGT. Trimming left V 8 bases short and J 7 bases short, with 9 bases between. The CDR3 runs 12 residues. CDR3 sequence: CASRDTNSPLHF. The CDR3 DNA is TGTGCCAGCCGGGACACCAATTCACCCCTCCACTTT.

This clonotype appeared once. This chain links TRBV24-1 with TRBJ2-3, with 9 nucleotides matching TRBD1. Germline-derived CDR1 and CDR2 are KGHDR and SFDVKD. V lost 3 bases to trimming and J lost 4 bases; unmatched junction nucleotides: 4. This CDR3 comprises 15 residues. Here the CDR3 reads CATSDIGQGPDTQYF. The CDR3 DNA sequence: TGTGCCACCAGTGATATAGGACAGGGGCCAGATACGCAGTATTTT.

A single count supports this clonotype. This rearrangement joins TRBV7-8 to TRBJ2-7; 8 bases map to TRBD2. Germline V gene data show CDR1 as SGHVS and CDR2 as FQNEAQ. Trimming removed 2 bases from V and 3 bases from J; junction bases left unmatched: 6. This CDR3 is 15 amino acids long. The CDR3 loop reads CASSLRGAGGYEQYF. CDR3 nucleotides: TGTGCCAGCAGCTTAAGGGGGGCGGGAGGCTACGAGCAGTACTTC.

This clonotype was counted at least ten times. The chain has TRBV19 and TRBJ2-1; D is undetermined. V dropped 3 bases and J dropped 1 base, with 13 bases sitting between them. The CDR3 is 16 amino acids. Germline CDR1 LNHDA, CDR2 SQIVND (reference sequence). The CDR3: CASSISSLSSYNEQFF. CDR3 in DNA: TGTGCCAGTAGTATTAGTAGTTTGAGTTCCTACAATGAGCAGTTCTTC.

The CDR3 sequence is CASSLGRGGRSPLHF. The CDR3 bases are TGTGCCAGCAGCTTAGGGCGGGGGGGCCGTTCACCCCTCCACTTT. The chain employs TRBV11-2 and TRBJ1-6, with D possibly being TRBD1 (6 bases). The V gene's germline CDR1 is SGHAT and CDR2 FQNNGV. This CDR3 spans 15 amino acids. With 1 base removed from V and 9 bases from J, the gap between germline ends came to 13 bases.

This clonotype was observed at least ten times. The J gene is TRBJ2-3, the V gene TRBV27; 10 nucleotides align to TRBD2. After removal of 4 bases from V and 6 bases from J, the junction contained 7 bases not matched to a gene. Per germline, CDR1 MNHEY and CDR2 SMNVEV (reference sequence). This CDR3 region has 15 residues. CDR3 DNA: TGTGCCAGCAGTTCCAGCGGGGGGGCAGCTGATACGCAGTATTTT. Amino acids: CASSSSGGAADTQYF.